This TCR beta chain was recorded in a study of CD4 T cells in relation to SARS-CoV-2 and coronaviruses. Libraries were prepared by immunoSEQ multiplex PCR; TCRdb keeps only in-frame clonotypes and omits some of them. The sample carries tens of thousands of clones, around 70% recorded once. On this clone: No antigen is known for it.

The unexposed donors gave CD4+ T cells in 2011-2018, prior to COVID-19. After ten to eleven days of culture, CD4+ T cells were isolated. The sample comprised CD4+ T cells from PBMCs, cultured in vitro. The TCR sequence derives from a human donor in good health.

CDR3 bases: TGTGCCAGCAGCCAAGGGGATGCGTTCCGCGGCTACACCTTC. This codes for CASSQGDAFRGYTF. This chain connects TRBV3-1 (or the pseudogene TRBV3-2) to TRBJ1-2; D not certain. Deletions cut 1 base from V and 8 bases from J, with 14 bases between. The CDR3 covers 14 residues. Looked up from germline, CDR1 is LGHDT and CDR2 is YNNKEL (reference sequence).